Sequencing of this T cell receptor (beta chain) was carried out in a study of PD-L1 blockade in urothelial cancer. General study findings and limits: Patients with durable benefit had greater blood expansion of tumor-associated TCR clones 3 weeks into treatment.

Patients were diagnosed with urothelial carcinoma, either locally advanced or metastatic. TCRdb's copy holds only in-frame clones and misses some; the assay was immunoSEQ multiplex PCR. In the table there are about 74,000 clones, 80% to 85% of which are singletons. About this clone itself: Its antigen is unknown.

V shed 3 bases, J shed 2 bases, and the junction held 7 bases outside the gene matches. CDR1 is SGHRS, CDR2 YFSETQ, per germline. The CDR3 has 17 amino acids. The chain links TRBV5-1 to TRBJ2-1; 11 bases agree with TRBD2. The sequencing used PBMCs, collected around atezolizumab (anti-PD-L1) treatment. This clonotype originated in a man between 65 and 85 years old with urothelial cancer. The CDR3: CASSYGTSGRTYNEQFF. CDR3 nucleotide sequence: TGCGCCAGCAGCTACGGGACTAGCGGAAGGACCTACAATGAGCAGTTCTTC.